The rows below give T cell receptor delta chains drawn from one sample of a study of gamma-delta chains in newborns, infants, children. TCRdb re-called the reads using CATT. The table shows thousands of delta-chain clones, with less than 6% occurring only once. Sequencing was carried out using blood. Receptors were obtained from a child who was a newborn, infant or young child, either healthy, febrile or measles-vaccinated (not recorded which). The CDR3 runs from the conserved cysteine through the conserved F or W. Each record gives: J gene, CDR3 length, clone size, D gene, V gene, CDR3 DNA, CDR3 protein. A D gene is named only where the DNA matches it firmly. Some rows have no size entry. The others give once, few or many, or a class for an expanded clone.

>TRDJ1|21|.|TRDD3|TRDV2
TGTGCCTGTGACAGACTCCCTCACGACGCGCGTACTGGGGGATACGCCAATAAACTCATCTTT
CACDRLPHDARTGGYANKLIF
>TRDJ2|20|.|TRDD2|TRDV1
TGTGCTCTTAGAAGCCTTCCTACTTCCCAGGGGGTGATAGGAATAGCACAGCTCTTCTTT
CALRSLPTSQGVIGIAQLFF
>TRDJ1|16|.|TRDD3|TRDV2
TGTGCCTGTGACACCGCTGGGGGATCCTTAACCGATAAACTCATCTTT
CACDTAGGSLTDKLIF
>TRDJ3|17|medium-sized|.|TRDV2
TGTGCCTGTGACCCGGTGGAAAACAGCTGGGACACCCGACAGATGTTTTTC
CACDPVENSWDTRQMFF
>TRDJ1|23|.|TRDD3|TRDV2
TGTTCCTGTGACCCGATAGTGTCCGGTCCTCAAAGTACTGGGGGCTTTCCGAAAACTAAACTCATCTTT
CSCDPIVSGPQSTGGFPKTKLIF
>TRDJ2|16|medium-sized|TRDD3|TRDV2
TGTGCCTGTGACACACTGGGGGATACTTTGACAGCACAACTCTTCTTT
CACDTLGDTLTAQLFF
>TRDJ1|19|medium-sized|TRDD3|TRDV2
TGTGCCTGTGACACACTCGGGGGACTGGGGGATAAGAGGACCGATAAACTCATCTTT
CACDTLGGLGDKRTDKLIF
>TRDJ3|18|medium-sized|.|TRDV2
TGTGCCTGTGACACGGCTGGAGCCTCTACCTGGGACACCCGACAGATGTTTTTC
CACDTAGASTWDTRQMFF
>TRDJ1|15|medium-sized|.|TRDV2
TGTGCCTGTGACGGGTTGGGGGTTAACACCGATAAACTCATCTTT
CACDGLGVNTDKLIF
>TRDJ1|15|.|TRDD3|TRDV2
TGTGCCTGTGACAAACTGGGGGATACCGGCGATAAACTCATCTTT
CACDKLGDTGDKLIF
>TRDJ3|22|medium-sized|TRDD3|TRDV2
TGTGCCTGTGACACTCCGCTACTGGGGGACGCGAGAAGCTCCTGGGACACCCGACAGATGTTTTTC
CACDTPLLGDARSSWDTRQMFF
>TRDJ1|16|.|TRDD3|TRDV2
TGTGCCTGTAATTTACTGGGGGATACGGCGACCGATAAACTCATCTTT
CACNLLGDTATDKLIF
>TRDJ1|17|few|TRDD3|TRDV2
TGTGCCTGTGACGACCTTAAGGGATACGGGGGTTCGGATAAACTCATCTTT
CACDDLKGYGGSDKLIF
>TRDJ1|15|.|TRDD3|TRDV2
TGTGCCTGTGACGCATTGGGGGAATACACCGATAAACTCATCTTT
CACDALGEYTDKLIF
>TRDJ2|16|medium-sized|TRDD3|TRDV2
TGTGCCTGCGATAGACTGGGGGAAGCTTTGACAGCACAACTCTTCTTT
CACDRLGEALTAQLFF
>TRDJ1|26|.|TRDD3|TRDV1
TGTGCTCTTGGGGAACTGGTTTTAGTTTATTCCTCCCTACTGGGGGATGGAGGTGTCAACACCGATAAACTCATCTTT
CALGELVLVYSSLLGDGGVNTDKLIF
>TRDJ1|16|few|.|TRDV1
TGTGCTCTTGGAGACCCCCTTGCTCGCCCCACCGATAAACTCATCTTT
CALGDPLARPTDKLIF
>TRDJ1|16|medium-sized|.|TRDV2
TGTGCCTGTGACACCGTACTGACCGGGGACACCGATAAACTCATCTTT
CACDTVLTGDTDKLIF
>TRDJ1|14|medium-sized|TRDD3|TRDV2
TGTGCCTGTGACTTACTGGGGATAGGGGATAAACTCATCTTT
CACDLLGIGDKLIF
>TRDJ1|21|medium-sized|TRDD3|TRDV2
TGTGCCTGTGACAGGCTGTTACTGGGGGATACGGCCTATATCGGCACCGATAAACTCATCTTT
CACDRLLLGDTAYIGTDKLIF
>TRDJ2|19|.|TRDD3|TRDV2
TGTGCCTGTAACACCGTCGAGGCTGGGGGGTCGGTTTTGACAGCACAACTCTTCTTT
CACNTVEAGGSVLTAQLFF
>TRDJ1|17|large|TRDD3|TRDV2
TGTGCCTGTGACACCGTGGGGATAATGAGGTACACCGATAAACTCATCTTT
CACDTVGIMRYTDKLIF
>TRDJ3|20|few|TRDD3|TRDV2
TGTGCCTGTGACCTGATTCGTACTGGGGAGAGCTCCTGGGACACCCGACAGATGTTTTTC
CACDLIRTGESSWDTRQMFF
>TRDJ3|22|.|TRDD3|TRDV2
TGTGCCTGTGACACCGTACTGGGGGATACGCGGAATTCCTCCTGGGACACCCGACAGATGTTTTTC
CACDTVLGDTRNSSWDTRQMFF
>TRDJ1|23|few|TRDD3|TRDV1
TGTGCTCTTGGGGCCCCGTTTGTCTACCTGTACTGTAGTACTGGGGGATACGGCGATAAACTCATCTTT
CALGAPFVYLYCSTGGYGDKLIF
>TRDJ1|18|medium-sized|TRDD3|TRDV2
TGTGCCTGTGACACCGTAGGAGGTGGGGGATCCACCGGCGATAAACTCATCTTT
CACDTVGGGGSTGDKLIF
>TRDJ1|18|large|TRDD3|TRDV2
TGTGCCTGTGATCCCCTCGTTACTGGGGGATACGAAACCGATAAACTCATCTTT
CACDPLVTGGYETDKLIF
>TRDJ2|18|.|.|TRDV2
TGTGCCTGTGACCCTTTAACAGGGGCTGAAGCTTCGACAGCACAACTCTTCTTT
CACDPLTGAEASTAQLFF
>TRDJ1|20|few|TRDD3|TRDV2
TGTGCCTGTGACTTAACTTCCTACTCATGGGGGATACCCGATTCACGTGAACTCATCTTT
CACDLTSYSWGIPDSRELIF
>TRDJ1|18|.|TRDD3|TRDV2
TGTGCCTGTGACACCCTACTGGGGGATACTCTAAACACCGATAAACTCATCTTT
CACDTLLGDTLNTDKLIF
>TRDJ3|18|medium-sized|TRDD3|TRDV2
TGTGCCTGTGACACCTTGGGGGATAGCTCCTGGGACACCCGACAGATGTTTTTC
CACDTLGDSSWDTRQMFF
>TRDJ1|18|few|TRDD3|TRDV1
TGTGCTCTTGGGGAACTAACGACTGGGGGCCCACTCACCGATAAACTCATCTTT
CALGELTTGGPLTDKLIF
>TRDJ1|19|.|TRDD3|TRDV1
TGTGCTCTTGGGGACCGGCCTTCTAAAAATACTGGGGGCCTCGGTAAACTCATCTTT
CALGDRPSKNTGGLGKLIF
>TRDJ2|15|medium-sized|TRDD3|TRDV2
TGTGCCTGTGACACCGTCGGGGATACTACAGCACAACTCTTCTTT
CACDTVGDTTAQLFF
>TRDJ2|22|few|TRDD3|TRDV1
TGTGCTCTTGGGGAACGGCCCATGGGGGGCTGTACTGGGGGAAGGCTGACAGCACAACTCTTCTTT
CALGERPMGGCTGGRLTAQLFF
>TRDJ1|17|medium-sized|.|TRDV2
TGTGCCTGTAACCACCTGGGGCCACTGGAGTACACCGATAAACTCATCTTT
CACNHLGPLEYTDKLIF
>TRDJ1|18|few|.|TRDV2
TGTGCCTGTGACAGAATGGGGACTCAACGGAAGTACACCGATAAACTCATCTTT
CACDRMGTQRKYTDKLIF
>TRDJ3|19|few|TRDD3|TRDV2
TGTGCCTGTGACACCGGAGCTGGGGGACTCTCCTGGGACACCCGACAGATGTTTTTC
CACDTGAGGLSWDTRQMFF
>TRDJ1|16|medium-sized|TRDD3|TRDV2
TGTGCCTGTGATCCCCTAGAGGGGGATTACACCGATAAACTCATCTTT
CACDPLEGDYTDKLIF
>TRDJ3|19|.|TRDD3|TRDV2
TGTGCCTGTGACACCGTACCGGGGGATACGTCCTGGGACACTCGACAGATGTTTTTC
CACDTVPGDTSWDTRQMFF
>TRDJ3|18|.|TRDD3|TRDV2
TGTGCCTGTGACATACTGGGGGATACTGCCTGGGACACCCGACAGATGTTTTTC
CACDILGDTAWDTRQMFF
>TRDJ1|23|.|TRDD2|TRDV1
TGTGCTCTTGGGGAACTAACTTCCTACAGGAGATGGGGCCCGAAGGGATACACCGATAAACTCATCTTT
CALGELTSYRRWGPKGYTDKLIF
>TRDJ1|17|medium-sized|TRDD3|TRDV2
TGTGCCTGTGACTCAGTGGGGGATCCGCCCAAAAACAATAAACTCATCTTT
CACDSVGDPPKNNKLIF
>TRDJ2|17|medium-sized|TRDD3|TRDV2
TGTGCCTGTGACCAAGTACTGGGGGATAAGAGGACAGCACAACTCTTCTTT
CACDQVLGDKRTAQLFF
>TRDJ3|17|medium-sized|TRDD3|TRDV2
TGTGCCTGTGACACCTGGGGGAGCTCCTGGGACACCCGACAGATGTTTTTC
CACDTWGSSWDTRQMFF
>TRDJ3|19|few|TRDD3|TRDV2
TGTGCCTGTGACGCCATACTGGGGGATAGCTCCTGGGACACCCGACAGATGTTTTTC
CACDAILGDSSWDTRQMFF
>TRDJ1|23|.|TRDD3|TRDV2
TGTGCCTGTGACGCAGTCCGGCCCCTCGGGGAGACTGGGGGATACGGCGACACCGATAAACTCATCTTT
CACDAVRPLGETGGYGDTDKLIF
>TRDJ3|20|few|TRDD3|TRDV2
TGTGCCTGTGACACCAACTGGGGGATACTCGGCTCCTGGGACACCCGACAGATGTTTTTC
CACDTNWGILGSWDTRQMFF
>TRDJ2|15|medium-sized|TRDD3|TRDV2
TGTGCCTGTGACAAACTGGGGGCTTTGACAGCACAACTCTTCTTT
CACDKLGALTAQLFF
>TRDJ3|16|few|TRDD3|TRDV2
TGTGCCTGTGACTGGGGGAGCTCCTGGGACACCCGACAGATGTTTTTC
CACDWGSSWDTRQMFF
>TRDJ1|22|few|TRDD3|TRDV1
TGTGCTCTTGGGGAACTACCCCTTCTACTACGAAGCGGGATACAGTACACCGATAAACTCATCTTT
CALGELPLLLRSGIQYTDKLIF
>TRDJ1|20|medium-sized|.|TRDV2
TGTGCCTGTGATGGCCTTCCCACGGTACTGGGGACCAGGGACACCGATAAACTCATCTTT
CACDGLPTVLGTRDTDKLIF
>TRDJ1|18|.|.|TRDV2
TGTGCCTGTGGCACCGTTGGGGGTTCCTCTTCGACGACCGATAAACTCATCTTT
CACGTVGGSSSTTDKLIF
>TRDJ1|16|.|TRDD3|TRDV2
TGTGCCTGTGACACCCTGGGGGATAGGGACACCGATAAACTCATCTTT
CACDTLGDRDTDKLIF
>TRDJ1|16|medium-sized|TRDD3|TRDV2
TGTGCCTGTGACCCCGTTGGGCTGGGGGAGCCTGATAAACTCATCTTT
CACDPVGLGEPDKLIF
>TRDJ1|18|few|TRDD3|TRDV1
TGTGCTCTTGGGGAACTAAGGCTATACTGGGGGATAGCCGATAAACTCATCTTT
CALGELRLYWGIADKLIF